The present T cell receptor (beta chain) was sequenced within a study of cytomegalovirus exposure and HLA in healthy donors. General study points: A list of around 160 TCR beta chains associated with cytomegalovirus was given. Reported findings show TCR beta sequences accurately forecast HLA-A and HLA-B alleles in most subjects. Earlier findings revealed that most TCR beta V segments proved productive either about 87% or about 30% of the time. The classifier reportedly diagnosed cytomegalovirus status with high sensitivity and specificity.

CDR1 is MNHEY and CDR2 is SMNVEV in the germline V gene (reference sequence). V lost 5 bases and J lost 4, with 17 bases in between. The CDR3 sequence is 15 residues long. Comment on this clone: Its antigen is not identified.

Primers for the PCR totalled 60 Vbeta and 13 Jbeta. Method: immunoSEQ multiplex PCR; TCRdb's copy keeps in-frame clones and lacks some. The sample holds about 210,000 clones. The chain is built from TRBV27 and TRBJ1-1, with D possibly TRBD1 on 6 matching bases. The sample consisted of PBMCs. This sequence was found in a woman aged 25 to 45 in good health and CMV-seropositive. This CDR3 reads CASSIEGGWGTEAFF. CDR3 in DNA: TGTGCCAGCAGTATCGAAGGGGGTTGGGGCACTGAAGCTTTCTTT.